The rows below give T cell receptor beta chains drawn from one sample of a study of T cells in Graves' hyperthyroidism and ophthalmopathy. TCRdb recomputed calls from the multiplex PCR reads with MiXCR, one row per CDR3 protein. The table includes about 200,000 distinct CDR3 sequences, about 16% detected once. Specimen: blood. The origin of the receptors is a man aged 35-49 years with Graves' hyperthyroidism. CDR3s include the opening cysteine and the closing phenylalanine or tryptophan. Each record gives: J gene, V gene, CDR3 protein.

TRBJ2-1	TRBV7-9	CASSPSEGQFF
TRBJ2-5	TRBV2	CASSETWTQETQYF
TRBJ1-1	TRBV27	CASTKWEGDAEAFF
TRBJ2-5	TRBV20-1	CSARAGALDGKETQYF
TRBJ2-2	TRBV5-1	CASSLAGPGELFF
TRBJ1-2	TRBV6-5	CASSYLGGQNYGYTF
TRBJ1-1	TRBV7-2	CASSFLSTNTEAFF
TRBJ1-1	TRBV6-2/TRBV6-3	CASSYTGYTEAFF
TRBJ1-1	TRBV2	CASSESGTGSTEAFF
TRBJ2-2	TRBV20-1	CSARNLKGGGQDTGELFF
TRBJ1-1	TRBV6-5	CASSYGGDTEAFF
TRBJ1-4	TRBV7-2	CASSQVATNEKLFF
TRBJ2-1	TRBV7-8	CASSRDRGHYNEQFF
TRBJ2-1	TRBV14	CASSPLAGNEQFF
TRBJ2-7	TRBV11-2	CASSLSGDSWYEQYF
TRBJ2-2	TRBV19	CASSIVASGGANTGELFF
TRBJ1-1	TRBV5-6	CASSWDRDTEAFF
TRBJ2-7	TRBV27	CASRKRVDSYEQYF
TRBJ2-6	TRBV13	CASSLGLGGANVLTF
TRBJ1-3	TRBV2	CASSELGGNTIYF
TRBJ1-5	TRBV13	CASSSPGANQPQHF
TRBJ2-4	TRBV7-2	CASSLSAGALAKNIQYF
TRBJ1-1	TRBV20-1	CSARGQGVIAFF
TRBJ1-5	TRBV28	CASSPAGGNQPQHF
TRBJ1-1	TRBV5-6	CARVRDIGVSEAFF
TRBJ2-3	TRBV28	CASSLPLGDVETDTQYF
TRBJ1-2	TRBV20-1	CSARDERPGELVSYTF
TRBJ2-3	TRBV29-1	CSVERGPGDTQYF
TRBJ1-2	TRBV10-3	CAILEGGSYGYTF
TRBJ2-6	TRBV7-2	CASSLVGGYGANVLTF
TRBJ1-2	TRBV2	CASKPGQEWGYTF
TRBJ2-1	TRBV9	CASSVEEGMDYNEQFF
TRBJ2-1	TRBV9	CASSPRDWGSNEQFF
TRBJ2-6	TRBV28	CASSPIWGSGTGGSGANVLTF
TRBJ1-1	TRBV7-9	CASNPIQGGEAFF
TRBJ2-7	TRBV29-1	CSPTPTYEQYF
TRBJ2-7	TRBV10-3	CAISEWGKGGEQYF
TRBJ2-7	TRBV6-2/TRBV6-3	CASRTRTSRSYEQYF
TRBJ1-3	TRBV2	CASSEDHSSGNTIYF
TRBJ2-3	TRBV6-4	CASSRIQGGIGADTQYF
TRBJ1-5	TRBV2	CASKGDGNQPQHF
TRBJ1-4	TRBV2	CARRQDNEKLFF
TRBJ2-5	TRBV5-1	CASSLLTGAEETQYF
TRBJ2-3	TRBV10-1	CASSERGQESTDTQYF